The 15 T cell receptor beta chains below come from one sample, sequenced in a study of Ad26.COV2.S vaccination and SARS-CoV-2 variants. Treatment specified: around 19 received Ad26.COV2.S at low or high dose, single or two shots; roughly 5 received placebo; per-sample allocation not given. Day 63 following the first vaccine or placebo injection was when the samples were taken. Repertoires were generated with immunoSEQ multiplex PCR, while TCRdb's copy carries only in-frame clones and drops some. The data hold fewer than 500,000 clones, with roughly 89% observed a single time. Sequencing was performed on peripheral blood, taken in a trial of Ad26.COV2.S vaccine versus placebo. All receptors derive from a person aged 18-65 years who received the Ad26.COV2.S COVID-19 vaccine or a placebo.

As to this clone: Other nucleotide sequences in the sample specify the same CDR3. This chain joins TRBV20-1 and TRBJ2-1; D is perhaps TRBD2 (5 bases). The CDR3 runs to 12 residues. V dropped 3 bases and J dropped 6 bases, with 9 bases sitting between them. Germline CDR1 is DFQATT and CDR2 is SNEGSKA (reference sequence). This chain's CDR3 is CSASLRGNEQFF. The CDR3 nucleotides read TGCAGTGCTAGTCTTCGGGGCAATGAGCAGTTCTTC.

The chain employs TRBV4-3 and TRBJ1-5, with 7 positions matching TRBD1. The V gene's germline CDR1 is LGHNA and CDR2 YSLEER. This CDR3 comprises 15 residues. The trim removed 1 base at V and 0 bases at J, leaving 0 bases unmatched. The CDR3, as DNA: TGCGCCAGCAGCCAAGCAGGGGGTAGCAATCAGCCCCAGCATTTT. Protein: CASSQAGGSNQPQHF.

CDR3 nucleotides: TGTGCCAGCAGTGAATTTTGGGGCCAAAACACCGGGGAGCTGTTTTTT. This codes for CASSEFWGQNTGELFF. The rearrangement joins TRBV25-1 to TRBJ2-2; maybe TRBD1 (5 bases). V was trimmed by 1 base and J by 2 bases, leaving 11 bases between them. CDR1 and CDR2 from the germline V gene are MGHDK and SYGVNS. This CDR3 comprises 16 residues.

This CDR3 reads CASSYSTDLLNTEAFF. In DNA, the CDR3 is TGTGCCAGCAGCTACTCGACGGACCTATTAAACACTGAAGCTTTCTTT. The chain uses TRBV7-9 and TRBJ1-1; D unresolved. V dropped 4 bases and J dropped 2 bases, with 17 bases sitting between them. The CDR3 consists of 16 residues. Germline-derived CDR1 and CDR2 are SEHNR and FQNEAQ (reference sequence).

This clone was recorded a few times. The chain has TRBV23-1 and TRBJ2-7; no firm D call. TRBV23-1 is treated as an ORF (open reading frame) with a function not yet certain. The V and J ends lost 0 bases and 3 bases respectively, with 6 bases between them. This CDR3 has 13 residues. DNA for the CDR3: TGCGCCAGCAGTCAATCGTGCCTCTACGAGCAGTACGTC. It yields the protein CASSQSCLYEQYV.

The chain combines TRBV4-3 with TRBJ1-1; no firm D call. Between the trimmed V and J ends, which lost 3 bases and 1 base, there was a span of 12 bases. Germline V gene lookup returns CDR1 LGHNA and CDR2 YSLEER. The CDR3 length is 15 residues. Written as DNA, the CDR3 is TGCGCCAGCAGCCACTGGACGGCGGGGAACACTGAAGCTTTCTTT. Its translation: CASSHWTAGNTEAFF.

The CDR3 sequence is CASSFGVGGGSTDTQYF. CDR3 bases: TGCGCCAGCAGCTTTGGAGTTGGGGGCGGGTCGACAGATACGCAGTATTTT. The V gene is TRBV5-1, the J gene TRBJ2-3; D might be TRBD1 (6 bases). The CDR3 has 17 amino acids. Per the germline V gene, CDR1 is SGHRS and CDR2 is YFSETQ. V was trimmed by 2 bases and J by 3 bases, leaving 19 bases between them.

As to this clone: Distinct nucleotide sequences in the sample also encode this CDR3. The V gene is TRBV5-1, the J gene TRBJ1-2; 9 nucleotides line up with TRBD1. J was trimmed by 2 bases and V by 4 bases; bases with no gene match: 3. The CDR3 contains 14 residues. Looked up from germline, CDR1 is SGHRS and CDR2 is YFSETQ. The CDR3 sequence: CASSLDRGNYGYTF. DNA for the CDR3: TGCGCCAGCAGCCTGGACAGGGGAAACTATGGCTACACCTTC.

The chain couples TRBV3-1 (or the pseudogene TRBV3-2) to TRBJ2-3, with D hard to call. Trimming took off 3 bases at V and 3 bases at J, with 10 bases between the two ends. The CDR3 covers 14 residues. CDR1 is LGHDT and CDR2 is YNNKEL in the germline V gene (reference sequence). The CDR3 protein is CASSQRGVTDTQYF. In DNA form, the CDR3 reads TGTGCCAGCAGCCAGCGAGGCGTTACAGATACGCAGTATTTT.

This chain uses TRBV4-3 with TRBJ1-2; D is unresolved. CDR3 length equals 13 residues. Germline lookup yields CDR1 LGHNA and CDR2 YSLEER. V shed 3 bases and J shed 4 bases, with 9 bases lying between them. The CDR3 here is CASSHEGSYGYTF. The CDR3 nucleotides are TGCGCCAGCAGCCACGAGGGTAGCTATGGCTACACCTTC.

This chain joins TRBV6-5 and TRBJ1-4, with unresolved D. V dropped 6 bases and J dropped 8 bases, with 19 bases sitting between them. This CDR3 region has 15 residues. In germline, CDR1 is MNHEY, CDR2 SVGAGI. CDR3: CASSPRAREREKLFF. CDR3 DNA sequence: TGTGCCAGCAGCCCCCGAGCGCGGGAACGGGAAAAACTGTTTTTT.

V usage is TRBV19 and J usage is TRBJ2-3, with no clear D. Germline values: CDR1 LNHDA, CDR2 SQIVND (reference sequence). The V and J ends lost 3 bases and 2 bases respectively, with 6 bases between them. The CDR3 has 13 residues. DNA of the CDR3: TGTGCCAGTAGTATTGGCCACACAGATACGCAGTATTTT. Translating it yields CASSIGHTDTQYF.

A note on this clone: Compared with germline, one end of the junction differs, possibly owing to a read error. V and J are TRBV7-2 and TRBJ2-7, with 13 bases fitting TRBD2. There are 16 residues in the CDR3. CDR1 and CDR2 (germline): SGHTA, FQGNSA. This chain's CDR3 is CASSLAGTSGAYEQYF. The CDR3 DNA sequence: TGTGCCAGCAGCCTAGCCGGGACTAGCGGGGCCTACGAGCAGTACTTC.

The chain recombines TRBV2 with TRBJ2-7, with 9 bases lining up with TRBD2. V trimming: 5 bases; J trimming: 3 bases; junction bases outside the gene matches: 5. The CDR3 has 14 amino acids. Germline CDR1 reads SNHLY; CDR2 reads FYNNEI. The CDR3 DNA is TGTGCCAGCAGTAGACTAGCGGACCTCTACGAGCAGTACTTC. Translated: CASSRLADLYEQYF.

The rearrangement uses TRBV28 and TRBJ1-2; a possible D gene is TRBD1 (6 bases). Germline V gene sequence: CDR1 MDHEN, CDR2 SYDVKM. The CDR3 is 13 residues long. The V gene lost 3 bases and the J gene lost 7 bases, with 12 bases spanning the gap. CDR3 DNA sequence: TGTGCCAGCAGTTTCTGGGGGCGCGGTGGCTACACCTTC. This encodes CASSFWGRGGYTF.